The T cell receptor beta chain under discussion was sequenced for a study of cytomegalovirus exposure and HLA in healthy donors. TCRdb's table, derived via immunoSEQ multiplex PCR, lists solely in-frame clones and lacks some. The table has some 120,000 clones, 95% to 96% seen once. Germline trimming cut 3 bases from V and 5 bases from J; bases unmatched to any gene: 4. Per germline, CDR1 SEHNR and CDR2 FQNEAQ (reference sequence). The CDR3 runs to 15 residues. V gene TRBV7-9 combines with J gene TRBJ2-7; the match to TRBD2 covers 13 bases. The sample was PBMCs. The TCR comes from a man between 18 and 29 years old in good health and CMV-seronegative. CDR3 bases: TGTGCCAGCAGCTTCCGGACTAGCGGGAGCAACGAGCAGTACTTC. Translated: CASSFRTSGSNEQYF.